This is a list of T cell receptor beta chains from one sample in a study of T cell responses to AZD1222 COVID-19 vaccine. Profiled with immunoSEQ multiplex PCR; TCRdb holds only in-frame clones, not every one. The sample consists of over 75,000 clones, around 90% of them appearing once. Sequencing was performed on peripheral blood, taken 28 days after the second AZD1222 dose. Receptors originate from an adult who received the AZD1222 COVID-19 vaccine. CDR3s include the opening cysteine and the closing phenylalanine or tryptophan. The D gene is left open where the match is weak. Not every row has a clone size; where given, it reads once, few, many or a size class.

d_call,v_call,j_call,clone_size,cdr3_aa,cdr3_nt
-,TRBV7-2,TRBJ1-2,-,CASSQRGLYGYTF,TGTGCCAGCAGCCAAAGGGGCCTTTATGGCTACACCTTC
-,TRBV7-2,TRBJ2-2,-,CASTPRLGGELFF,TGTGCCAGCACCCCCCGTTTGGGCGGGGAGCTGTTTTTT
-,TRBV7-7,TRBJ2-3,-,CASSPGGDTQYF,TGTGCTAGCAGCCCCGGGGGAGATACGCAGTATTTT
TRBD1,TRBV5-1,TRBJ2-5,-,CASSAVGTGQETQYF,TGCGCCAGCAGCGCGGTCGGGACAGGACAAGAGACCCAGTACTTC
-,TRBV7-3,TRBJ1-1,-,CASSRQHRNTEAFF,TGTGCCAGCAGCAGACAGCACCGGAACACTGAAGCTTTCTTT
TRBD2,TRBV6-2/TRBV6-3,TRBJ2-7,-,CASSYRIAGGPAEQYF,TGTGCCAGCAGTTACCGGATAGCGGGGGGGCCGGCCGAGCAGTACTTC
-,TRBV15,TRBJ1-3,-,CATSRDSTGSTIYF,TGTGCCACCAGCAGAGATTCTACAGGGAGCACCATATATTTT
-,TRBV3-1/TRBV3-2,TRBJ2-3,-,CASSPPGAETDTQYF,TGTGCCAGCAGCCCCCCCGGGGCGGAGACAGATACGCAGTATTTT
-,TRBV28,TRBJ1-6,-,CASSWGGRVEYSPLHF,TGTGCCAGCAGTTGGGGAGGAAGAGTGGAGTATTCACCCCTCCACTTT
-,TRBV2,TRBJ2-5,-,CASTEETQYF,TGTGCCAGCACCGAAGAGACCCAGTACTTC
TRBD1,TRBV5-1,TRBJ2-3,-,CASSLGPGTGMPGGITDTQYF,TGCGCCAGCAGCTTGGGCCCCGGGACAGGGATGCCGGGGGGAATCACAGATACGCAGTATTTT
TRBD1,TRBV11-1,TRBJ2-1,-,CASSPGQGSYNEQFF,TGTGCCAGCAGCCCCGGACAGGGCTCCTACAATGAGCAGTTCTTC
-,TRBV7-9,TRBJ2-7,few,CASSLTSYEQYF,TGTGCCAGCAGCTTAACTTCCTACGAGCAGTACTTC
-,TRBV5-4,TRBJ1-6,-,CASSPEGGGGMTSPLHF,TGTGCCAGCAGCCCGGAGGGTGGAGGGGGAATGACTTCACCCCTCCACTTT
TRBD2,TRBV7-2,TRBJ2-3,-,CASSSSGGVPPSTDTQYF,TGTGCCAGCAGCTCGAGCGGGGGGGTCCCCCCAAGCACAGATACGCAGTATTTT
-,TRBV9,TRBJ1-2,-,CASSVTFNYGYTF,TGTGCCAGCAGCGTTACTTTTAACTATGGCTACACCTTC
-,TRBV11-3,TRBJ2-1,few,CASAEEGPGNEQFF,TGTGCCAGCGCAGAGGAGGGGCCGGGCAATGAGCAGTTCTTC
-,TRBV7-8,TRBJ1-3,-,CASSSQIRIGNTIYF,TGTGCCAGCAGCTCCCAAATCCGGATCGGAAACACCATATATTTT
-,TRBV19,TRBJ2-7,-,CASSILRDDEQYF,TGTGCCAGTAGTATTCTCAGGGACGACGAGCAGTACTTC
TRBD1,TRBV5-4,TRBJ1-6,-,CASSSGTEFSPLHF,TGTGCCAGCAGCTCCGGGACAGAATTTTCACCCCTCCACTTT
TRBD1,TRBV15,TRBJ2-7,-,CATSREGQGALYEQYF,TGTGCCACCAGCAGAGAGGGACAGGGGGCCCTCTACGAGCAGTACTTC
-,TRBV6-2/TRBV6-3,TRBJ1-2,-,CASSYDLGAAHGGYTF,TGTGCCAGCAGTTACGACCTGGGGGCCGCTCACGGGGGCTACACCTTC
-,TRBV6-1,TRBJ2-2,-,CASSETLFGGTGELFF,TGTGCCAGCAGTGAAACCCTTTTCGGAGGAACCGGGGAGCTGTTTTTT
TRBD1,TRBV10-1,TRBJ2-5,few,CASRKNRGETQYF,TGCGCCAGCAGAAAAAACAGGGGAGAGACCCAGTACTTC
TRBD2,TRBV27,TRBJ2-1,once,CASSYSGGYNEQFF,TGTGCCAGCAGTTATAGCGGGGGTTACAATGAGCAGTTCTTC
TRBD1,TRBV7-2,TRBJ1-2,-,CASSPGQGALVNGYTF,TGTGCCAGCAGCCCCGGACAGGGGGCGTTGGTTAATGGCTACACCTTC
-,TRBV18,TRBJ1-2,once,CASSPRTDVNYGYTF,TGTGCCAGCTCACCAAGGACAGACGTTAACTATGGCTACACCTTC